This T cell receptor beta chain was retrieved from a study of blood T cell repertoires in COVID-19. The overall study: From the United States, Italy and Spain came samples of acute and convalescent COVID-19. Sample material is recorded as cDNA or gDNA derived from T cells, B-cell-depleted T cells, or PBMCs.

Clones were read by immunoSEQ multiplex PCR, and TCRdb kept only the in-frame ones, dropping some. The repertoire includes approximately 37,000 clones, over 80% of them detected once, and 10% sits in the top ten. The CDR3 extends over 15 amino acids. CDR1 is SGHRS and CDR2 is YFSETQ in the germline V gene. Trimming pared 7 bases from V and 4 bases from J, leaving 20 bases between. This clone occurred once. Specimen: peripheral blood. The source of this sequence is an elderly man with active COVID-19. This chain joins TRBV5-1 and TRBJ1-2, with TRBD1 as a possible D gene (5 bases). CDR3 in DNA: TGCGCCAGCGCCCAATACAGTAGGGGCTTCTATGGCTACACCTTC. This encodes CASAQYSRGFYGYTF.